This T cell receptor beta chain derives from a study of blood T cell repertoires in COVID-19. Study details: From the United States, Italy and Spain came samples of acute and convalescent COVID-19. The cDNA or gDNA used as material had been derived from T cells, B-cell-depleted T cells, or PBMCs.

V was trimmed by 0 bases and J by 8 bases, leaving 17 bases between them. CDR1 and CDR2 (germline): MNHEY, SVGAGI. The CDR3 is made up of 16 amino acids. The sample holds a few counts of this clone. Authors' data handling: Amplification with reference gene primers provided the estimates of nucleated cell counts. Produced via immunoSEQ multiplex PCR; TCRdb's table is partial and in-frame only. Clone size and the V and J calls come from that table; the DNA yielded D and trimming. The repertoire holds about 140,000 clones, with more than 80% as singletons. Material for sequencing was peripheral blood. The chain recombines TRBV6-5 with TRBJ2-1, with D maybe TRBD1 (6 bases). The source of this sequence is a human donor in a cohort sampled during active COVID-19. This chain's CDR3 is CASSYSEAQGIHEQFF. The DNA for the CDR3 is TGTGCCAGCAGTTACTCGGAGGCCCAGGGGATACATGAGCAGTTCTTC.